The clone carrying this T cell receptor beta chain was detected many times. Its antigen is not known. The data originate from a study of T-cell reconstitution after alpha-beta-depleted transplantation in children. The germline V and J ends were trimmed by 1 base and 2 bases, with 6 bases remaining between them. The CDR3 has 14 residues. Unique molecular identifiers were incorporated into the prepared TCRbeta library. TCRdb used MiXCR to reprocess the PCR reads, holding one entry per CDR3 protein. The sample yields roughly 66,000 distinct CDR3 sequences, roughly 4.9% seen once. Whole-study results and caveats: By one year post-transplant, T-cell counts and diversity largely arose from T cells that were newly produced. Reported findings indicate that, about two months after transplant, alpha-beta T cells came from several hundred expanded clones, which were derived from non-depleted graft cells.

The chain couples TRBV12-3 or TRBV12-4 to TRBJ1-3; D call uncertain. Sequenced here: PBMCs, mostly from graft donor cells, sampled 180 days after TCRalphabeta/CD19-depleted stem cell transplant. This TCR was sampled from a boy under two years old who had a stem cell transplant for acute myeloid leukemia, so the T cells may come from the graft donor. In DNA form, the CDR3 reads TGTGCCAGCAGTTTAGGATACCCTGGAAACACCATATATTTT. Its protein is CASSLGYPGNTIYF.